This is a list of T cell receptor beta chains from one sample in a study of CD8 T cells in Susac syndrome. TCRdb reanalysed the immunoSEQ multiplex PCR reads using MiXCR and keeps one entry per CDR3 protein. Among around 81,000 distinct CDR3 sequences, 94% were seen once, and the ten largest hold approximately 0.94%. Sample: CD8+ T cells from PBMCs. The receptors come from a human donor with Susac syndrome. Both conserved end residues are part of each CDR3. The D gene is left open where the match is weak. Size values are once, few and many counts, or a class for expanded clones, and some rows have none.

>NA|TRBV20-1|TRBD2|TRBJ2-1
TGCAGTGCTCCCGACCCACTAGCGGAAAACTACAATGAGCAGTTCTTC
CSAPDPLAENYNEQFF
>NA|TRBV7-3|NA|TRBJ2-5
TGTGCCAGCAGCCTAACCGGGACCTACCAGGAGACCCAGTACTTC
CASSLTGTYQETQYF
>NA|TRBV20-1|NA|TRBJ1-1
TGCGGGTTGTTTAGGACTGAAGCTTTCTTT
CGLFRTEAFF
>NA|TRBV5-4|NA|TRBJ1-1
TGTGCCAGCAGCTTTACCTGGGAGATGAACACTGAAGCTTTCTTT
CASSFTWEMNTEAFF
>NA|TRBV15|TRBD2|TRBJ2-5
TGTGCCACCACCACTAGCGGGAGGGCTGAAGAGACCCAGTACTTC
CATTTSGRAEETQYF
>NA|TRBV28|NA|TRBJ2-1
TGTGCCAGCACCCACCGTGGGGCTTCGACCTACAATGAGCAGTTCTTC
CASTHRGASTYNEQFF
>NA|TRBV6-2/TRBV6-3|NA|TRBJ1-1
TGTGCCAGCAGTTATTGGGGGTTGGCCGGCCCGAACACTGAAGCTTTCTTT
CASSYWGLAGPNTEAFF
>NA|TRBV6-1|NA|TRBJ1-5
TGTGCCAGCAGTGAATCCGGGAATAGCAATCAGCCCCAGCATTTT
CASSESGNSNQPQHF
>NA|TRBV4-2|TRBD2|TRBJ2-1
TGTGCCAGCAGCCAAGGGATGAGCGGGACGAGCTCCTACAATGAGCAGTTCTTC
CASSQGMSGTSSYNEQFF
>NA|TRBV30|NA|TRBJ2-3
TGTGCCTGGACCCCGGGAGCATCAGATACGCAGTATTTT
CAWTPGASDTQYF
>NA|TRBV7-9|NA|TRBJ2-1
TGTGCCAGCAGCTTAGTGCGTCAGGGCAATGAGCAGTTCTTC
CASSLVRQGNEQFF
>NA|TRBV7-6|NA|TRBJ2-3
TGTGCCAGCAGTTTCGCGCAGGGAACGAGCACAGATACGCAGTATTTT
CASSFAQGTSTDTQYF
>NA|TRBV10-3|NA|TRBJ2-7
TGTGCCATCAGTGAGTCGACGAGCGAGCAGTACTTC
CAISESTSEQYF
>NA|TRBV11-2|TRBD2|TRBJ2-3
TGTGCCAGCAGCTTCCCGTCACTAGCGGGGACAGATACGCAGTATTTT
CASSFPSLAGTDTQYF
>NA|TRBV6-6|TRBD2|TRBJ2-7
TGTGCCAGCAGAGTACCGGGACTAGTTTCCAGCGAGCAGTACTTC
CASRVPGLVSSEQYF
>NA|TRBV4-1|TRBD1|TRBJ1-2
TGCGCCAGCAGCCCAGGGACAGGGGATGGCTATGGCTACACCTTC
CASSPGTGDGYGYTF
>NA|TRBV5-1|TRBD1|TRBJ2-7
TGCGCCAGCAGAGTCGGGACAGACTTTACCTACGAGCAGTACTTC
CASRVGTDFTYEQYF
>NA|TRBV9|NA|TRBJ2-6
TGTGCCAGCAGCGTGCACAGGGCCTCTGGGGCCAACGTCCTGACTTTC
CASSVHRASGANVLTF
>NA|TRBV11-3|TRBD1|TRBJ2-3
TGTGCCAGCAGCCCTCGGACAGGGGGCAGAGATACGCAGTATTTT
CASSPRTGGRDTQYF
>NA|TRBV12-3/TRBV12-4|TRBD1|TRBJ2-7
TGTGCCAGCAGCCTCCTACCGGGACAGGGTGTCGAGCAGTACTTC
CASSLLPGQGVEQYF
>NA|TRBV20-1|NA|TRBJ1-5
TGCAGTGCTAGTGTCGCCGGGCAGATTACCGATCAGCCCCAGCATTTT
CSASVAGQITDQPQHF
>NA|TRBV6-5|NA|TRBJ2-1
TGTGCCAGCAGTTACTCGGATTTACACAATGAGCAGTTCTTC
CASSYSDLHNEQFF
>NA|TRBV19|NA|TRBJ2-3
TGTGCCAGTAGTATAGACGGCAGTTACACAGATACGCAGTATTTT
CASSIDGSYTDTQYF
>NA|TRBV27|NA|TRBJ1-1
TGTGCCAGCAGTTCCCCCCCAACTGAAGCTTTCTTT
CASSSPPTEAFF
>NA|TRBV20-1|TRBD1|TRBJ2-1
TGCAGTGCAGATCCACCGGGACAGACCTACAATGAGCAGTTCTTC
CSADPPGQTYNEQFF
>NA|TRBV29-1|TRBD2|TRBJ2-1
TGCAGCGCCCGAGAAGTGACTAGCGGGAAAAACAATGAGCAGTTCTTC
CSAREVTSGKNNEQFF
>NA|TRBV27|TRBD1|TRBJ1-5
TGTGCCAGCAGCCTCGGACAGGGTGGATTTGGGCCCCAGCATTTT
CASSLGQGGFGPQHF
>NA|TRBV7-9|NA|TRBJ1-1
TGTGCCAGCAGCCCCCCTTTAGGGGCTCTTGAAGCTTTCTTT
CASSPPLGALEAFF
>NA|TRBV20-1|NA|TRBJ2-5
TGCAGTGCTAGAGGGTCAGCAGAACAAGAGACCCAGTACTTC
CSARGSAEQETQYF
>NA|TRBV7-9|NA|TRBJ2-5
TGTGCCACCAGCTCCCCTGGCGAGACCCAGTACTTC
CATSSPGETQYF
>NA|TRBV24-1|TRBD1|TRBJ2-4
TGTGCCACCAGTGATTTTGCAGGGGGCTACGAAAACATTCAGTACTTC
CATSDFAGGYENIQYF
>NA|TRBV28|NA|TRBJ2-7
TGTGCCAGCAGTTTTCGGCCCGGCGGGGAGCAGTACTTC
CASSFRPGGEQYF
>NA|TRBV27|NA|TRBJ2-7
TGTGCCAGCAGTCCCGGGACGGAGAGCTACGAGCAGTACTTC
CASSPGTESYEQYF
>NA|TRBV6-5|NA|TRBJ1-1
TGTGCCAGCAAGGGTTGGAATACTGAAGCTTTCTTT
CASKGWNTEAFF
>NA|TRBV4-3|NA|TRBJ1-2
TGCGCCAGCAGCCAAGATCTCCCTATCGACTATGGCTACACCTTC
CASSQDLPIDYGYTF
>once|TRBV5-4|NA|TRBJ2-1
TGTGCCAGCAGCTTGGTGCCCTACAATGAGCAGTTCTTC
CASSLVPYNEQFF
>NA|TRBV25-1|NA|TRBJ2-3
TGTGCCAGCAGTGAAGGGGGGACTTACACAGATACGCAGTATTTT
CASSEGGTYTDTQYF